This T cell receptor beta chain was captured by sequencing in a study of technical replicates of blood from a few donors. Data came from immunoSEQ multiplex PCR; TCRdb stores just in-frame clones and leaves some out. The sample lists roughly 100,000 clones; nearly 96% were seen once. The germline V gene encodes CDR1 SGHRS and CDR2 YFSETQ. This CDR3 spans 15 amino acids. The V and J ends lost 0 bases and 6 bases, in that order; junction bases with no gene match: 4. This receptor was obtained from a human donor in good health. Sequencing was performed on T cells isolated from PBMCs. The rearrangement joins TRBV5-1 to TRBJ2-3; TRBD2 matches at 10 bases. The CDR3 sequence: CASSLGTSGTDTQYF. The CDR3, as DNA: TGCGCCAGCAGCTTGGGCACTAGCGGGACCGATACGCAGTATTTT.